Here is one TCR beta chain with its context. Its matching antigen is unknown. Germline V gene data show CDR1 as LGHDT and CDR2 as YNNKEL (reference sequence). The CDR3 covers 16 residues. With 2 bases clipped from V and 1 base from J, the junction kept 4 bases outside the gene matches. The record originates from a study of blood T cells in healthy people across ages. Whole-study findings and limits: Unsorted PBMC material precluded a definitive naive versus antigen-experienced comparison.

Each donor's blood draw was roughly 9.5 milliliters of peripheral blood. A second roughly 6 to 11 cycle PCR used barcoded and J-beta primers. A 12-random-nucleotide template-switch adaptor tagged each cDNA molecule. TCRdb reprocessed the 5' RACE reads with MiXCR, giving one entry per CDR3 protein. The data show 900,000 to 950,000 distinct CDR3 sequences, almost 30% seen once. The same specimen was also included in a second study, on T cells of mothers and their children.

The genes are TRBV3-1 and TRBJ1-4; 7 bases line up with TRBD1. The source of this sequence is a woman in her thirties or forties in good health. The specimen sequenced was blood. CDR3 protein: CASSQWDRQTNEKLFF. The CDR3 DNA follows: TGTGCCAGCAGCCAATGGGACAGACAAACTAATGAAAAACTGTTTTTT.